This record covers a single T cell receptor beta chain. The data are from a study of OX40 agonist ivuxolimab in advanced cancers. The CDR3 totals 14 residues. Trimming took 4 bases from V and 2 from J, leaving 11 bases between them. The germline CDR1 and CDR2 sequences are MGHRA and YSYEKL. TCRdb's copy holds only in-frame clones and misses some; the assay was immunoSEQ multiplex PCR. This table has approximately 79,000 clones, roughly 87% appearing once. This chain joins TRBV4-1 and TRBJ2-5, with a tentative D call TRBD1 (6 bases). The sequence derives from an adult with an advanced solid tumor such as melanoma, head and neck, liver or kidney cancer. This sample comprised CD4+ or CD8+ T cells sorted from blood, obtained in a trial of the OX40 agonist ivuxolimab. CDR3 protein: CASSPSGQQETQYF. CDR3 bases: TGCGCCAGCAGCCCGTCAGGACAGCAAGAGACCCAGTACTTC.